Listed below are T cell receptor beta chains from one sample, sequenced in a study of blood T cell repertoires in COVID-19. Profiling relied on immunoSEQ multiplex PCR, and the TCRdb table lists in-frame clones only, not all of them. The table lists about 80,000 clones, 76% of them singletons, with 16% in the top ten. Source material: peripheral blood. The receptors here all came from a man aged 70 or older with active or convalescent COVID-19. Each CDR3 is given with its conserved first and last residue. A D gene is named only where the DNA matches it firmly. Size tells how often a clone was seen (once, few, many) or the class of an expanded clone, and some rows leave it out.

- TRBJ1-2 - TRBV14 TGTGCCAGCAGCCGCAGTTGGGGGGACTCCTATGGCTACACCTTC CASSRSWGDSYGYTF
- TRBJ2-3 - TRBV2 TGTGCCAGCAGGATGGGGAGCCACACAGATACGCAGTATTTT CASRMGSHTDTQYF
- TRBJ1-5 - TRBV4-2 TGTGCCAGCAGCCGGGAGGGGGACAATCAGCCCCAGCATTTT CASSREGDNQPQHF
- TRBJ1-1 - TRBV7-3 TGTGCCAGCAGCTTATCAGCGGGAGACACTGAAGCTTTCTTT CASSLSAGDTEAFF
- TRBJ2-6 - TRBV30 TGTGCCTGGTCCCCAGGGCGTAATGGGGCCAACGTCCTGACTTTC CAWSPGRNGANVLTF
- TRBJ1-3 - TRBV30 TGTGCCTGGAGTCCCCTCCGGACAGACTCTGGAAACACCATATATTTT CAWSPLRTDSGNTIYF
- TRBJ2-7 - TRBV29-1 TGCAGCGTTGAAAATGGAGCCTACGAGCAGTACTTC CSVENGAYEQYF
TRBD1 TRBJ1-5 - TRBV27 TGTGCCAGCAGTTCGGGACAGGGGGGTTCGTGGAATCAGCCCCAGCATTTT CASSSGQGGSWNQPQHF
- TRBJ2-7 - TRBV27 TGTGCCAGCACCTATCCGAAGTCGACAGAGACCTACGAGCAGTACTTC CASTYPKSTETYEQYF
TRBD1 TRBJ2-7 - TRBV6-5 TGTGCCAGCAGACCGACAGGGGGTGGTCCGTACTTC CASRPTGGGPYF
TRBD2 TRBJ2-3 - TRBV19 TGTGCCAGTAGTATTAGGGGTTTCCCTAGCGGGGTGGACACAGATACGCAGTATTTT CASSIRGFPSGVDTDTQYF
- TRBJ2-5 - TRBV2 TGTGCCAGCAGTGAAGCCTTTAGCCGTCAAGGGACCCAGTACTTC CASSEAFSRQGTQYF
TRBD1 TRBJ1-5 - TRBV28 TGTGCCAGCACCCTTGACAGGGTTGATCAGCCCCAGCATTTT CASTLDRVDQPQHF
- TRBJ2-7 - TRBV6-5 TGTGCCAGCAGTCCAGGGGTAGAGATCTACGAGCAGTACTTC CASSPGVEIYEQYF
- TRBJ1-1 - TRBV20-1 TGCAGTGCTAGCCTTGACTTTGGCGCTTTCTTT CSASLDFGAFF
- TRBJ2-1 - TRBV2 TGTGCCAGCAGCCTCCGGGACATTCCAGGGAATGAGCAGTTCTTC CASSLRDIPGNEQFF
- TRBJ2-7 few TRBV4-2 TGTGCCAGCAGCCAAGATCCCCAGCGGGCGTACGAGCAGTACTTC CASSQDPQRAYEQYF
TRBD2 TRBJ2-7 - TRBV10-1 TGCGCCAGCAGTGAACGGGGGGACTCCTACGAGCAGTACTTC CASSERGDSYEQYF
TRBD2 TRBJ2-2 - TRBV5-1 TGCGCCAGCGGTCTAGCGGCAGATAACGGGGAGCTGTTTTTT CASGLAADNGELFF
- TRBJ1-1 - TRBV5-4 TGTGCCAGCAGCTTCGGGAGACAACAAAACACTGAAGCTTTCTTT CASSFGRQQNTEAFF
TRBD1 TRBJ1-2 - TRBV5-5 TGTGCCAGTACCACAGGGGGTTTTGCTAACTATGGCTACACCTTC CASTTGGFANYGYTF
TRBD1 TRBJ1-5 - TRBV5-5 TGTGCCAGCAGCTTCCAGGGGGGCAATCAGCCCCAGCATTTT CASSFQGGNQPQHF
- TRBJ1-6 few TRBV27 TGTGCCAGCAGTTTTGGAGGGCTAGAAAATTCACCCCTCCACTTT CASSFGGLENSPLHF
- TRBJ2-3 - TRBV6-5 TGTGCCAGTCAATGGGGGGTTGGATTCACAGATACGCAGTATTTT CASQWGVGFTDTQYF
TRBD1 TRBJ2-7 - TRBV20-1 TGCAGTGCTAGTGCGGACAGGGGCAGGTACGAGCAGTACTTC CSASADRGRYEQYF
- TRBJ1-4 - TRBV18 TGTGCCAGCTCACCATTTCCAGGGTCACCTCTATCAACTAATGAAAAACTGTTTTTT CASSPFPGSPLSTNEKLFF
- TRBJ2-2 few TRBV9 TGTGCCAGCAGCGTATCAGGGGAGAACACCGGGGAGCTGTTTTTT CASSVSGENTGELFF
TRBD1 TRBJ2-5 - TRBV7-6 TGTGCCAGCGGGGACAGACAAGAGACCCAGTACTTC CASGDRQETQYF
TRBD1 TRBJ2-7 few TRBV5-1 TGCGCCAGCAGCGCAGGACAGGCGCGGATTTACGAGCAGTACTTC CASSAGQARIYEQYF
TRBD1 TRBJ1-4 - TRBV28 TGTGCCAGCAGTTTTAGGCCCCACAGGGGCCCAGATGAAAAACTGTTTTTT CASSFRPHRGPDEKLFF
TRBD1 TRBJ1-4 - TRBV7-9 TGTGCCAGCAGCCCGGGACAGGGCGCAACTAATGAAAAACTGTTTTTT CASSPGQGATNEKLFF
- TRBJ2-7 once TRBV6-1 TGTGCCAGCAGTGAAAGAGGCTACGAGCAGTACTTC CASSERGYEQYF
- TRBJ1-1 - TRBV29-1 TGCAGCGTTGGAGGTGAGGGTGTAGCGAACACTGAAGCTTTCTTT CSVGGEGVANTEAFF
- TRBJ2-3 - TRBV10-3 TGTGCCATCAGTGAGCAGGGACAACCCACAGATACGCAGTATTTT CAISEQGQPTDTQYF
- TRBJ2-7 - TRBV18 TGTGCCAGCTCGGGCAGCTCCTACGAGCAGTACTTC CASSGSSYEQYF
- TRBJ1-2 - TRBV28 TGTGCCAGCAGTTTACGGGGTACTTATGGCTACACCTTC CASSLRGTYGYTF
- TRBJ2-1 - TRBV9 TGTGCCAGCAGCGTAGTGGGTTCAGGGGATGAGCAGTTCTTC CASSVVGSGDEQFF
- TRBJ1-6 once TRBV7-2 TGTGCCAGCAGCTTAAGGGGCGGGGGACCCAATTCACCCCTCCACTTT CASSLRGGGPNSPLHF
- TRBJ1-2 few TRBV6-5 TGTGCCAGCAGTACTCAGACAGCAGACTATGGCTACACCTTC CASSTQTADYGYTF
TRBD1 TRBJ2-6 - TRBV27 TGTGCCAGCAGTTTTTTGATGGGACAGGTTTTCTCTGGGGCCAACGTCCTGACTTTC CASSFLMGQVFSGANVLTF
- TRBJ1-2 few TRBV28 TGTGCCAGCAGTTTGGGCTCAGGCTATGGCTACACCTTC CASSLGSGYGYTF
- TRBJ1-2 few TRBV20-1 TGCAGTGCGGCGGGGGCCTATGGCTACACCTTC CSAAGAYGYTF
TRBD1 TRBJ1-5 - TRBV28 TGTGCCAGCAGTCCCTACGACAGGGATCAGCCCCAGCATTTT CASSPYDRDQPQHF
- TRBJ1-6 - TRBV7-9 TGTGCCAGCAGCTTAGGGGGCGGACTAACAAGGAATTCACCCCTCCACTTT CASSLGGGLTRNSPLHF